This T cell receptor (beta chain) was captured by sequencing in a study of blood T cell repertoires in COVID-19. The repertoire was sequenced with immunoSEQ multiplex PCR; TCRdb's copy has only in-frame clones and lacks some. The sample gives roughly 72,000 clones, about 81% of which show up once; around 13% is in the top ten. CDR1 and CDR2 (germline): LNHDA, SQIVND (reference sequence). The CDR3 consists of 18 residues. V was pared by 1 base and J by 3 bases, with 22 bases between. Sequencing was performed on peripheral blood. The genes are TRBV19 and TRBJ2-7; D might be TRBD1 (6 bases). The TCR was taken from a woman older than 75 with acute or convalescent COVID-19. The CDR3, as DNA: TGTGCCAGTAGTATAGTGACGGCTAGGGGGACATCCATCTACGAGCAGTACTTC. It yields the protein CASSIVTARGTSIYEQYF. Together with reference TRBV19 and TRBJ2-7, the CDR3 gives the full variable domain: DGGITQSPKYLFRKEGQNVTLSCEQNLNHDAMYWYRQDPGQGLRLIYYSQIVNDFQKGDIAEGYSVSREKKESFPLTVTSAQKNPTAFYLCASSIVTARGTSIYEQYFGPGTRLTVT.